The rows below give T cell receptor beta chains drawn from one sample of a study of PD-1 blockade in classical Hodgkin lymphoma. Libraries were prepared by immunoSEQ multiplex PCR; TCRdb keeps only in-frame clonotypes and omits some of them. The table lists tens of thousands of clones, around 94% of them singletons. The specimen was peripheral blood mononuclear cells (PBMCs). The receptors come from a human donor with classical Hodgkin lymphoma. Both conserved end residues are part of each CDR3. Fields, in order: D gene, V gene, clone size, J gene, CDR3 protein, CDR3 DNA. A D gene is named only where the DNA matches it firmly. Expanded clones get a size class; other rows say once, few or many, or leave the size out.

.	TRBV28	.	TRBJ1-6	CASSHQQGATFNSPLHF	TGTGCCAGCAGTCACCAACAGGGCGCAACTTTTAATTCACCCCTCCACTTT
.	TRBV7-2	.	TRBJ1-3	CASSLERKAHYSGNTIYF	TGTGCCAGCAGCTTAGAACGTAAAGCTCACTACTCTGGAAACACCATATATTTT
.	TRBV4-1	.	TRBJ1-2	CASKAWPGLPAADYGYTF	TGCGCCAGCAAAGCCTGGCCTGGCCTGCCGGCGGCAGATTATGGCTACACCTTC
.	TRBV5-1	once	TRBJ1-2	CASSLEGSGYTF	TGCGCCAGCAGCTTGGAGGGGTCCGGCTACACCTTC
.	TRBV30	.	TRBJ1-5	CAWDYPNQPQHF	TGTGCCTGGGATTATCCGAATCAGCCCCAGCATTTT
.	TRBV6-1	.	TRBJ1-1	CASSVKTVSTEAFF	TGTGCCAGCAGCGTAAAGACAGTTTCCACTGAAGCTTTCTTT
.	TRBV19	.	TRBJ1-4	CASSREREKLFF	TGTGCCAGTAGCCGAGAACGGGAAAAACTGTTTTTT
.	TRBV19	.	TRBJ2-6	CASSIWVDPSGANVLTF	TGTGCCAGTAGTATTTGGGTCGACCCCTCTGGGGCCAACGTCCTGACTTTC
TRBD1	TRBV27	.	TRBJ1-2	CASTPSGGGAFDGYTF	TGCGCCAGCACCCCTTCCGGAGGGGGCGCTTTCGATGGCTACACCTTC
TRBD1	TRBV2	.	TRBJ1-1	CASSAGQVGTEAFF	TGTGCCAGCAGCGCGGGACAGGTTGGTACTGAAGCTTTCTTT
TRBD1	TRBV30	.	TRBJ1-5	CAWSQGQGDQPQHF	TGTGCCTGGAGCCAGGGACAGGGGGATCAGCCCCAGCATTTT
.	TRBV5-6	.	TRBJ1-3	CASSLGAVIGNTIYF	TGTGCCAGCAGCTTGGGGGCAGTCATAGGAAACACCATATATTTT
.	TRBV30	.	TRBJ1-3	CAWSVRGVGSTIYF	TGTGCCTGGAGTGTACGTGGGGTAGGCAGCACCATATATTTT
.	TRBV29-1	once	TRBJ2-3	CSVQNRGITDTQYF	TGCAGCGTCCAGAACCGGGGGATCACAGATACGCAGTATTTT
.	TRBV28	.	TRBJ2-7	CASSPWSYEQYF	TGTGCCAGCAGTCCCTGGTCCTACGAGCAGTACTTC
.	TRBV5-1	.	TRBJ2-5	CASNPGLEETQYF	TGCGCCAGCAATCCAGGACTCGAAGAGACCCAGTACTTC
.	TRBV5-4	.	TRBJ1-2	CASSLGDPGFGYTF	TGTGCCAGCAGCTTGGGAGATCCAGGGTTTGGCTACACCTTC
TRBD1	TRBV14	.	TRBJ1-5	CASSRRQGGPQHF	TGTGCCAGCAGCCGCCGACAGGGGGGGCCCCAGCATTTT
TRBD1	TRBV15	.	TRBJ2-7	CATSRTIGQGFYEQYF	TGTGCCACCAGCAGGACTATCGGACAGGGCTTCTACGAGCAGTACTTC
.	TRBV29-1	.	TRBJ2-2	CSVEHRRNTGELFF	TGCAGCGTTGAACACCGACGGAACACCGGGGAGCTGTTTTTT
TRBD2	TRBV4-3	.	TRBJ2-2	CASSHKISGRATGELFF	TGCGCCAGCAGCCATAAGATTAGCGGGAGGGCCACCGGGGAGCTGTTTTTT
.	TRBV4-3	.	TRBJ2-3	CASSQAGFTDTQYF	TGCGCCAGCAGCCAAGCTGGATTCACAGATACGCAGTATTTT
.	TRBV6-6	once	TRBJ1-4	CASHSHIILNEKLFF	TGTGCCTCCCACAGCCACATAATTCTAAATGAAAAACTGTTTTTT
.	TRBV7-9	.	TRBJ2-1	CASSPTAGNEQFF	TGTGCCAGCAGCCCCACCGCCGGAAATGAGCAGTTCTTC
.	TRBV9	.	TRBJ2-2	CASSDPGANTGELFF	TGTGCCAGCAGCGACCCGGGGGCCAACACCGGGGAGCTGTTTTTT
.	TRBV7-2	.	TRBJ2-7	CASSLARAFYEQYF	TGTGCCAGCAGCTTAGCGCGGGCTTTTTACGAGCAGTACTTC
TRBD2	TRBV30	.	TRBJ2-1	CASAGDYNEQFF	TGTGCGTCAGCGGGAGACTACAATGAGCAGTTCTTC
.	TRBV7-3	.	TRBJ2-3	CASSLTGDRITDTQYF	TGTGCCAGCAGCTTAACGGGCGACAGGATCACAGATACGCAGTATTTT
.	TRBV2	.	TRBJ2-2	CATGQANTGELFF	TGTGCCACCGGACAAGCCAACACCGGGGAGCTGTTTTTT
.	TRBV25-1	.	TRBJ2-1	CASTAPVLF	TGTGCCAGCACGGCCCCGGTGCTCTTC
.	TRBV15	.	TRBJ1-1	CATSRVQGNTEAFF	TGTGCCACCAGCAGAGTTCAGGGGAACACTGAAGCTTTCTTT
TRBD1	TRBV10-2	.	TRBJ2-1	CASSELQGRNEQFF	TGCGCCAGCAGTGAGTTACAGGGGAGAAATGAGCAGTTCTTC
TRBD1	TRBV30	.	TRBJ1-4	CAWSPGTGIEKLFF	TGTGCCTGGAGTCCCGGGACAGGGATTGAAAAACTGTTTTTT
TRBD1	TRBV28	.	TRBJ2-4	CASSLQGTPKNIQYF	TGTGCCAGCAGCCTACAGGGGACGCCTAAAAACATTCAGTACTTC
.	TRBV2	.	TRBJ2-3	CASSGGTSSTDTQYF	TGTGCCAGCAGTGGCGGGACTTCTAGCACAGATACGCAGTATTTT
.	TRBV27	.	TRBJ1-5	CASSYHSNQPQHF	TGTGCCAGCAGTTATCATAGCAATCAGCCCCAGCATTTT
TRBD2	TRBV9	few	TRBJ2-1	CASSKGTSGSSYNEQFF	TGTGCCAGCAGCAAAGGGACTAGCGGGAGTTCCTACAATGAGCAGTTCTTC
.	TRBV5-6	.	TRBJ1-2	CASSLSIRGWNYGYTF	TGTGCCAGCAGCTTGTCGATTCGGGGATGGAACTATGGCTACACCTTC
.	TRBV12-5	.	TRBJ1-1	CASGQGMNTEAFF	TGTGCTAGTGGCCAGGGGATGAACACTGAAGCTTTCTTT
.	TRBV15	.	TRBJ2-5	CATSRERSYQTQYF	TGTGCCACCAGCAGAGAGAGGAGTTACCAGACCCAGTACTTC
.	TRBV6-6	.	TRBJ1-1	CASRTNTEAFF	TGTGCCAGCAGGACGAACACTGAAGCTTTCTTT
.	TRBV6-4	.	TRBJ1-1	CASSEDGNTEAFF	TGTGCCAGCAGTGAGGACGGGAACACTGAAGCTTTCTTT
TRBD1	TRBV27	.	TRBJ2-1	CASGTDLRNEQFF	TGTGCCAGCGGGACAGACCTACGCAATGAGCAGTTCTTC
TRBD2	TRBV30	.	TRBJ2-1	CAWRLGLAGSNEQFF	TGTGCCTGGAGGCTAGGACTAGCGGGGAGTAATGAGCAGTTCTTC
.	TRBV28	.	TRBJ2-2	CATRRQGNTGELFF	TGTGCCACCCGGCGGCAGGGGAACACCGGGGAGCTGTTTTTT
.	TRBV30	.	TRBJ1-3	CAWSSGNTIYF	TGTGCCTGGAGTTCTGGAAACACCATATATTTT
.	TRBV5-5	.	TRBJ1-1	CASSLKGTLQAFF	TGTGCCAGCAGCTTAAAGGGGACTCTTCAAGCTTTCTTT
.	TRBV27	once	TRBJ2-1	CASSILPFGSSEQFF	TGTGCCAGCAGTATCCTACCTTTTGGGAGCAGCGAGCAGTTCTTC
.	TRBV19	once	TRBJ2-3	CASSPQGRTDTQYF	TGTGCCAGTAGTCCACAGGGCCGCACAGATACGCAGTATTTT
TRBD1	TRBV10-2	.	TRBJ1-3	CASRDGTASGNTIYF	TGCGCCAGCAGAGACGGGACAGCCTCTGGAAACACCATATATTTT
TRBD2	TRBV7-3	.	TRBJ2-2	CASSPALSSGGAGGELFF	TGTGCCAGCAGCCCCGCCCTCTCTAGCGGGGGGGCCGGCGGGGAGCTGTTTTTT
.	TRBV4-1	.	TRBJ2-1	CASSQLDMGLQYNEQFF	TGCGCCAGCAGCCAACTCGACATGGGTTTACAGTACAATGAGCAGTTCTTC
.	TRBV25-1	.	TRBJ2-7	CASNSAFSYEQYF	TGTGCCAGCAACAGCGCCTTCTCCTACGAGCAGTACTTC
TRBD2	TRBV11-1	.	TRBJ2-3	CASSLGGTRSPDTQYF	TGTGCCAGCAGCTTAGGAGGGACTAGAAGTCCAGATACGCAGTATTTT
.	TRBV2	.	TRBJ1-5	CASTRDTGNQPQHF	TGTGCCAGCACCAGGGATACAGGGAATCAGCCCCAGCATTTT
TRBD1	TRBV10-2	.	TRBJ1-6	CASSLPGGSPLHF	TGCGCCAGCAGTCTCCCAGGGGGTTCACCCCTCCACTTT
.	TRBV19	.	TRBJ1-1	CAARTGSQGGEAFF	TGTGCCGCGCGCACCGGGTCGCAAGGAGGTGAAGCTTTCTTT